This entry describes one TCR beta chain. Its antigen is still unknown. Only in-frame clones appear in the TCRdb table, and some are missing; sequencing was by immunoSEQ multiplex PCR. Seen here are about a million clones, roughly 72% observed once, and the top ten hold about 1.5%. Every one of the donors was a Caucasian adult that lived in Nashville, Tennessee. Germline values: CDR1 SNHLY, CDR2 FYNNEI. This CDR3 comprises 15 residues. The V gene end was trimmed by 6 bases and the J gene end by 1 base; junction bases not matched to a gene: 7. These data come from a study of shared clonotypes between healthy human individuals. Study background: Per donor, three plates held CD4 naive cells, three held CD4 memory, two held CD8 naive and one held CD8 memory. Notes on the study in general: Naive CD4 clonotype sharing across a few donors was approximately 5.2%.

V gene TRBV2 combines with J gene TRBJ2-3; 7 bases line up with TRBD1. This TCR was recovered from a man in his late teens or twenties in good health. Material for sequencing was memory CD4+ T cells sorted from blood. Subset denoted: CD45RA-negative fraction. The CDR3 sequence is CASRIYGQGTDTQYF. The CDR3 nucleotides read TGTGCCAGCAGGATTTACGGACAGGGCACAGATACGCAGTATTTT.